This T cell receptor (beta chain) was retrieved from a study of T-cell memory formation after mild COVID-19. Looking at the study overall: TCR clusters largely stayed donor specific.

The CDR3 is made up of 14 amino acids. Trimming pared 2 bases from V and 3 bases from J, leaving 11 bases between. Looked up from germline, CDR1 is MGHRA and CDR2 is YSYEKL. On this clonotype itself: The target antigen is unknown.

TCRdb re-called the 5' RACE reads through MiXCR, storing one row per CDR3 protein. Of about 420,000 distinct CDR3 sequences listed, 20% to 25% were seen once; the top ten hold less than 15%. Study results and limitations: Contracting CD4+ clones sat mainly in CM and EM; CD8+ in EMRA. Clones shrinking between day 15 and 85 showed a balanced CD4/CD8 split, and those that grew later tilted toward CD4+. Prior to infection, memory already included some responding clones, suggesting cross-reactive memory joined.

The source material was PBMCs or a T cell subset sorted from them (not recorded which). The receptor was derived from an adult woman who had mild COVID-19 (a few samples of this study predate the infection). Cell type and time point are not known. The chain combines TRBV4-1 with TRBJ2-7; D ambiguous. CDR3 in amino acids: CASSQTSKGYEQYF. CDR3 sequence (DNA): TGCGCCAGCAGCCAAACATCCAAGGGCTACGAGCAGTACTTC.